The table lists the clone carrying this T cell receptor (beta chain) with a few counts. No antigen is known for it. The CDR3 extends over 14 amino acids. Per the germline V gene, CDR1 is MGHRA and CDR2 is YSYEKL. V was shortened by 5 bases and J by 1 base, with 11 bases between the two germline ends. TCRdb fed the 5' RACE reads into MiXCR, producing one record per CDR3 protein. The sample has roughly 700,000 distinct CDR3 sequences, under 20% seen once. These data belong to a study of CD8 T cells in ankylosing spondylitis. Findings of the study overall: A motif in TCR beta, a set of 8 or 9 highly homologous variants, appeared characteristic of ankylosing spondylitis blood.

The material sequenced was blood, either unsorted or a sorted T cell fraction (not recorded which). The rearrangement uses TRBV4-1 and TRBJ1-1; tentatively, D is TRBD1 (6 bases). This receptor was taken from a male donor with ankylosing spondylitis. The CDR3 DNA reads as TGCGCCAGCAGCGAGCAGGACAGGAACACTGAAGCTTTCTTT. It encodes CASSEQDRNTEAFF.